The entry below describes one T cell receptor (beta chain). Its antigen is unknown. The CDR3 is 15 amino acids. V was pared by 5 bases and J by 0 bases, with 11 bases between. CDR1 and CDR2 from the germline V gene are DFQATT and SNEGSKA (reference sequence). These data originate in a study of Graves' ophthalmopathy and Graves' hyperthyroidism. Background on the study: Peripheral blood (taken before any treatment) was collected at initial diagnosis. Whole-study findings and limits: Forecasting of ophthalmopathy progression by the model achieved about 71% sensitivity and around 77% specificity. A 13-signature model separated ophthalmopathy from stable hyperthyroidism, around 88% sensitivity, roughly 81% specificity.

RNA transcripts served as template for amplifying TCR beta CDR3 sequences. HTBI primers served in a first-round RT-PCR, which a second-round multiplex PCR followed. TCRdb redid the calling of the multiplex PCR reads with MiXCR, one entry per CDR3 protein. The sample shows 600,000 to 650,000 distinct CDR3 sequences, about 20% of them seen only once. The TCR sequence derives from a woman aged 18-29 years with stable Graves' hyperthyroidism. Some clones in this sample may be carry-over from other donors' samples. This rearrangement joins TRBV20-1 to TRBJ2-6; tentative D call: TRBD1 (6 bases). Sequenced sample: peripheral blood. For the CDR3, the DNA is TGCAGTGCTGACCGACAGGCCTCTGGGGCCAACGTCCTGACTTTC. It encodes CSADRQASGANVLTF.